What follows is one T cell receptor (beta chain) and its context. Clones were sequenced by immunoSEQ multiplex PCR, and TCRdb holds only the in-frame ones, with some missing. Of around 93,000 clones listed, around 90% are singletons. Germline V gives CDR1 SGHTA, CDR2 FQGTGA. This CDR3 region has 15 residues. V lost 5 bases to trimming and J lost 3 bases, with 17 bases between them. These data are taken from a study of control samples from healthy donors and cancer patients. The receptor's source is a man aged 25-40 years in good health. The rearrangement uses TRBV7-3 and TRBJ2-7; D possibly corresponds to TRBD2 (6 bases). Sequenced sample: blood. The CDR3 loop is CASSPAGNRGYEQYF. The CDR3 DNA reads TGTGCCAGCAGCCCGGCGGGGAATAGAGGCTACGAGCAGTACTTC.